These 18 T cell receptor beta chains came from one sample sequenced in a study of blood T cell repertoires in COVID-19. TCRdb's copy holds only in-frame clones and misses some; the assay was immunoSEQ multiplex PCR. The sample lists about 190,000 clones; about 85% were seen once. Material for sequencing was peripheral blood. The source of these receptors is a man aged 30-40 years with acute or convalescent COVID-19.

V gene TRBV5-1 combines with J gene TRBJ1-4, with TRBD1 matching over 8 bases. CDR1 is SGHRS and CDR2 is YFSETQ in the germline V gene. Losses at the gene ends were 1 base for V and 5 bases for J; bases not matched to a gene: 1. This CDR3 has 14 residues. The CDR3 DNA sequence: TGCGCCAGCAGCTTGAGACAGGGGAATGAAAAACTGTTTTTT. It translates to CASSLRQGNEKLFF.

The V call is TRBV5-1, the J call TRBJ2-1, with 9 positions matching TRBD2. This CDR3 is built from 17 residues. The V gene's germline CDR1 is SGHRS and CDR2 YFSETQ. Unmatched junction bases numbered 17, after V lost 6 bases and J lost 7 bases. CDR3 coding DNA: TGCGCCAGCACCCCAGGACTAGCGCTCGATTTGGGAAATGAGCAGTTCTTC. Residues: CASTPGLALDLGNEQFF.

The V gene is TRBV5-4, the J gene TRBJ1-3; D is perhaps TRBD1 (5 bases). Germline values: CDR1 SGHNT, CDR2 YYREEE (reference sequence). V lost 0 bases and J 2 bases, leaving 15 bases between the germline ends. The CDR3 consists of 17 residues. The CDR3 coding sequence is TGTGCCAGCAGCTTGGGCGAGAGAAGGGGCCCTGGAAACACCATATATTTT. Its translation is CASSLGERRGPGNTIYF.

The chain employs TRBV5-4 and TRBJ1-2; 7 bases map to TRBD1. Germline CDR1 reads SGHNT; CDR2 reads YYREEE (reference sequence). J gave up 4 bases and V 3 bases, and 6 bases lay outside the gene matches. The CDR3 is 14 amino acids. The CDR3, as DNA: TGTGCCAGCAGCTGGCTGACAGGGAGCTATGGCTACACCTTC. Amino acids: CASSWLTGSYGYTF.

This clone came up once. The chain recombines TRBV5-6 with TRBJ2-6, with D perhaps TRBD1 (5 bases). Germline assignment: CDR1 SGHDT and CDR2 YYEEEE. The CDR3 extends over 19 amino acids. V gave up 4 bases and J gave up 0 bases, with 20 bases separating them. The CDR3 sequence: CASSAMTEPLFSGANVLTF. In DNA, the CDR3 is TGTGCCAGCAGCGCGATGACAGAGCCTCTCTTCTCTGGGGCCAACGTCCTGACTTTC.

V is TRBV28 and J is TRBJ1-1; 7 bases align to TRBD1. Germline V gene data show CDR1 as MDHEN and CDR2 as SYDVKM. Losses at the gene ends were 6 bases for V and 12 bases for J; bases not matched to a gene: 13. The CDR3 consists of 13 residues. The CDR3 DNA reads as TGTGCCAGCAGCCAAGTAAGAGGGGGCGAAACTTTCTTT. It translates to CASSQVRGGETFF.

The CDR3 region has the DNA TGCGCCAGCAGTGAGACTGGTCTACTCCTAAGCAATCAGCCCCAGCATTTT. Amino acids: CASSETGLLLSNQPQHF. The J gene is TRBJ1-5, the V gene TRBV10-2; D gene uncertain. With 2 bases removed from V and 1 base from J, the gap between germline ends came to 15 bases. The CDR3 length is 17 residues. Germline CDR1 reads WSHSY; CDR2 reads SAAADI.

This clone is a singleton in its sample. The chain carries TRBV5-5 and TRBJ2-7; D remains ambiguous. Looked up from germline, CDR1 is SGHKS and CDR2 is YYEKEE (reference sequence). The CDR3 spans 14 residues. V lost 3 bases, J lost 6 bases, and 16 bases lay in between. CDR3 in DNA: TGTGCCAGCAGCTATAGATACTCGGTTTCCGAGCAGTACTTC. Its translation is CASSYRYSVSEQYF.

CDR3 loop: CASRQQGATQPQHF. CDR3 sequence (DNA): TGTGCCAGCAGGCAACAGGGGGCTACCCAGCCCCAGCATTTT. V is TRBV7-2 and J is TRBJ1-5; 9 bases are shared with TRBD1. Unmatched junction bases numbered 7, after V lost 6 bases and J lost 7 bases. CDR1 and CDR2 from the germline V gene are SGHTA and FQGNSA. This CDR3 contains 14 residues.

This chain links TRBV5-1 with TRBJ2-2, with a possible D match to TRBD2 (6 bases). There are 13 residues in the CDR3. V was shortened by 2 bases and J by 6 bases, with 8 bases between the two germline ends. CDR1 is SGHRS and CDR2 is YFSETQ in the germline V gene. The CDR3 is CASSFGGSGELFF. The DNA for the CDR3 is TGCGCCAGCAGCTTTGGGGGGTCCGGGGAGCTGTTTTTT.

This chain joins TRBV28 and TRBJ1-2; maybe TRBD1 (5 bases). The CDR3 is 15 residues long. Trimming took 6 bases from V and 7 from J, leaving 21 bases between them. Germline CDR1 MDHEN, CDR2 SYDVKM. The CDR3 nucleotides read TGTGCCAGCAGGTTGTTTCAACCCCCCGGGGGTGGCTACACCTTC. Translation: CASRLFQPPGGGYTF.

There are a few counts of this clone. J is TRBJ1-2 and V is TRBV28; unclear D gene. The V and J ends lost 7 bases and 2 bases respectively, with 11 bases between them. Germline V gene lookup returns CDR1 MDHEN and CDR2 SYDVKM. The CDR3 consists of 13 residues. CDR3 amino acids: CASISSPNYGYTF. The CDR3 nucleotides read TGTGCCAGCATAAGCTCCCCCAACTATGGCTACACCTTC.

The chain employs TRBV15 and TRBJ2-6; a possible D gene is TRBD2 (5 bases). The ends were cut back, 8 bases at V and 4 bases at J, with 15 bases in the middle. The germline CDR1 and CDR2 sequences are LNHNV and YYDKDF (reference sequence). This CDR3 is 15 amino acids long. The CDR3 nucleotides read TGTGCCACCCGAGAGGGTGGGTCGGGGGCCAACGTCCTGACTTTC. It translates to CATREGGSGANVLTF.

The CDR3 DNA reads TGCGCCAGCAGCCAACTAGACAGGGGGTCTTACGAGCAGTACTTC. Translated: CASSQLDRGSYEQYF. V and J are TRBV4-1 and TRBJ2-7, with TRBD1 matching over 9 bases. Germline loops: CDR1 MGHRA, CDR2 YSYEKL. The CDR3 runs to 15 residues. The V gene end was trimmed by 2 bases and the J gene end by 4 bases; junction bases not matched to a gene: 6.

V and J are TRBV5-1 and TRBJ2-5; D is undetermined. The germline V and J ends were trimmed by 4 bases and 3 bases, with 10 bases remaining between them. The CDR3 is 13 residues long. Germline CDR1 SGHRS, CDR2 YFSETQ. The CDR3 DNA is TGCGCCAGCAGCCAGCGACCTGAAGAGACCCAGTACTTC. The encoded protein is CASSQRPEETQYF.

This chain links TRBV5-6 with TRBJ1-1, with 9 bases lining up with TRBD1. The germline gives CDR1 SGHDT, CDR2 YYEEEE. Losses at the gene ends were 4 bases for V and 7 bases for J; bases not matched to a gene: 2. The CDR3 extends over 12 amino acids. Here the CDR3 DNA reads TGTGCCAGCAGCATGGACAGGGGTGAAGCTTTCTTT. Translating gives CASSMDRGEAFF.

The table lists this clone with a count of one. The V gene is TRBV19, the J gene TRBJ1-3; 8 positions match TRBD1. There are 16 residues in the CDR3. V shed 4 bases and J 4 bases; nucleotides not matched to a gene: 9. Germline CDR1 and CDR2: LNHDA and SQIVND (reference sequence). The CDR3 region is CASSTRTGRIGNTIYF. In DNA, the CDR3 is TGTGCCAGTAGTACTAGGACAGGGAGAATCGGAAACACCATATATTTT.

V usage is TRBV28 and J usage is TRBJ1-2; tentative D call: TRBD1 (5 bases). The CDR3 is 13 amino acids. Germline V gene lookup returns CDR1 MDHEN and CDR2 SYDVKM. Between the trimmed V and J ends, which lost 5 bases and 8 bases, there was a span of 15 bases. The CDR3: CASSLRQPNGYTF. The CDR3 coding sequence is TGTGCCAGCAGTCTTCGACAGCCGAACGGCTACACCTTC.